This T cell receptor beta chain was recovered during a study of regulatory T cells in long-lasting Graves disease. Specified time point: newly diagnosed GD, antithyroid drugs for less than 3 months. RNA from PBMCs was the source of the TCR library. Graves' disease diagnosis followed American Thyroid Association guidelines. EDTA tubes were used for drawing around 9 milliliters of peripheral blood. In building TCR beta libraries, iRepertoire HTBI primers were used together with Arm-PCR of CDR3 regions. One entry per CDR3 protein results from TCRdb running MiXCR on the multiplex PCR reads. The table has 400,000 to 450,000 distinct CDR3 sequences, less than 20% seen once; the top ten hold around a tenth. CDR3 length: 14 residues. The V gene end was trimmed by 0 bases and the J gene end by 4 bases; junction bases not matched to a gene: 1. Germline V gene lookup returns CDR1 SGDLS and CDR2 YYNGEE. Study observations and caveats: Segments TRBV28, TRBJ1-2 and TRBJ2-5 showed preferential usage in persistent disease.

In this sample, this clonotype turned up many times. What it binds is not known. These records were also assigned to another study, of T cells in Graves' hyperthyroidism and ophthalmopathy.

This clonotype was obtained from a woman in her 30s with Graves disease. The chain employs TRBV9 and TRBJ2-5; 9 positions agree with TRBD2. The material sequenced was peripheral blood mononuclear cells (PBMCs), taken at new diagnosis, from a patient treated with antithyroid drugs. The CDR3 sequence is CASSVGGRGETQYF. The CDR3 bases are TGTGCCAGCAGCGTAGGCGGGAGGGGAGAGACCCAGTACTTC.